This TCR beta chain was sequenced for a study of cytomegalovirus exposure and HLA in healthy donors. Study in general: A subsequent analysis stated that the 120 validation repertoires were run on the same platform as the approximately 660 first-cohort repertoires. Study-wide findings and caveats: Subsequent analysis found a tendency for first-cohort TCR clusters to co-occur within the 120 or so validation repertoires. Investigators reported 150 to 200 TCR beta chains as tied to cytomegalovirus. Generally TCR sequences proved uncommon, though certain public TCRs appeared in numerous donors.

Notes on this clone: Its antigen is unidentified.

Clones were sequenced by immunoSEQ multiplex PCR, and TCRdb holds only the in-frame ones, with some missing. The sample lists about 200,000 clones; around four fifths were seen once. Germline V CDR1 and CDR2: WNHNN, SYGVQD (reference sequence). The CDR3 runs 13 residues. V lost 1 base and J lost 5, with 6 bases in between. This chain joins TRBV10-1 and TRBJ1-5; possibly TRBD1 for D (5 bases). Sample: PBMCs. The sequence derives from a woman aged 18-30 years in good health and CMV-seronegative. CDR3 protein: CASSEWGHQPQHF. Here the CDR3 DNA reads TGCGCCAGCAGTGAGTGGGGCCATCAGCCCCAGCATTTT.